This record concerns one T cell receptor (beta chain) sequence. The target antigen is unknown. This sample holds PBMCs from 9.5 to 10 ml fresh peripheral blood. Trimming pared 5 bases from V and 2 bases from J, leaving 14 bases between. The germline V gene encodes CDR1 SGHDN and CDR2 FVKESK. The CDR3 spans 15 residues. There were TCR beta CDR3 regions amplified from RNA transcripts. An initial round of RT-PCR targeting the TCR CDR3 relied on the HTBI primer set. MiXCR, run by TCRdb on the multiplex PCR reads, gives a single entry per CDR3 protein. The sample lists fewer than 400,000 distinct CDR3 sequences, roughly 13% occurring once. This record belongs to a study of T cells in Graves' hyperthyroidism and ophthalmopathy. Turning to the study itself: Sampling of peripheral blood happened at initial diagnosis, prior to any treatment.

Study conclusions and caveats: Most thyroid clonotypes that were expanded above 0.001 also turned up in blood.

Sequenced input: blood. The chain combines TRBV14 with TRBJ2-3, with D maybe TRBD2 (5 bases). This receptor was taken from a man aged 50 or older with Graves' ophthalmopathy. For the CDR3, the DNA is TGTGCCAGCAGCTTACTTCAACTAGACACAGATACGCAGTATTTT. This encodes CASSLLQLDTDTQYF.